This is a list of T cell receptor beta chains from one sample in a study of blood T cells in healthy people across ages. From the 5' RACE reads, TCRdb called clonotypes with MiXCR, one entry per CDR3 protein. The table records hundreds of thousands of distinct CDR3 sequences, 40% to 50% of them present only once. The sequencing sample was made of blood. The receptors were gathered from an elderly man in good health. CDR3s include the opening cysteine and the closing phenylalanine or tryptophan. D genes are given only for firm matches. Clone size appears in some rows only: once, few, many, or a class for an expanded clone.

J gene,clone size,V gene,D gene,CDR3 DNA,CDR3 protein
TRBJ2-6,NA,TRBV6-2/TRBV6-3,TRBD1,TGTGCCAGCAACGGCTTCCGGGACAGGGAATCTCTGGCGGCCAACGTCCTGACTTTC,CASNGFRDRESLAANVLTF
TRBJ2-7,NA,TRBV5-1,TRBD2,TGCGCCAGCAGCTTGGCTCTAGCGGGAGCCAACGGAGGAGAGCAGTACTTC,CASSLALAGANGGEQYF
TRBJ1-4,many,TRBV25-1,NA,TGTGCCAGCAGTGGATCTTACACGGGTGAAAAACTGTTTTTT,CASSGSYTGEKLFF
TRBJ2-7,NA,TRBV7-2,NA,TGTGCCAGCAGCTCGGTGAGGGACGAGCAGTACTTC,CASSSVRDEQYF
TRBJ2-3,NA,TRBV15,TRBD1,TGTGCCACCAGCAGAGATTTACAGGGGTCCCCAGATACGCAGTATTTT,CATSRDLQGSPDTQYF
TRBJ1-2,NA,TRBV5-1,TRBD1,TGCGCCAGCAGCACGAGGACAGGGGGAGACGGCTACACCTTC,CASSTRTGGDGYTF
TRBJ2-1,many,TRBV29-1,TRBD1,TGCAGCGTCGAGACAGGGTTTCAAGCCAATGAGCAGTTCTTC,CSVETGFQANEQFF
TRBJ2-3,few,TRBV24-1,TRBD2,TGTGCCACCAGTGACTTCAGCGGGGAGTACACAGATACGCAGTATTTT,CATSDFSGEYTDTQYF
TRBJ2-3,few,TRBV29-1,NA,TGCAGCGGTCTGCTGTTCGATACGCAGTATTTT,CSGLLFDTQYF
TRBJ2-4,NA,TRBV3-1,NA,TGTGCCAGCAGCCAAGGCCCGAGGGGCATTCAGTACTTC,CASSQGPRGIQYF
TRBJ2-5,few,TRBV7-2,TRBD2,TGTGCCAGCAGCTTAGCGTTGGGGGAGGGGGAGACCCAGTACTTC,CASSLALGEGETQYF
TRBJ2-3,once,TRBV3-1,TRBD2,TGTGCCAGCAGCCCTCGGGGGACTAGCGGGAACACAGATACGCAGTATTTT,CASSPRGTSGNTDTQYF
TRBJ1-5,few,TRBV11-3,NA,TGTGCCAGCAGCCCGCTAGCAGGGCGGCTAAGGAATCAGCCCCAGCATTTT,CASSPLAGRLRNQPQHF
TRBJ2-7,NA,TRBV7-2,TRBD2,TGTGCCAGCAGCTCAGGTCTAGCGGGAAACGGTTACGAGCAGTACTTC,CASSSGLAGNGYEQYF
TRBJ1-5,NA,TRBV30,NA,TGTGCCTGGAGTCCGGGGAAAAATCAGCCCCAGCATTTT,CAWSPGKNQPQHF